These 26 T cell receptor beta chains were sequenced from one sample in a study of vaccination and CD4 T cells after COVID-19. Their antigens remain unidentified. Treatment reported: approximately nine-day PBMC culture with coronavirus spike peptide pools or control peptides (ViraFEST assay). CD4+ T cells that had been cultured provided DNA sequenced with the Oncomine TCR Beta short-read assay. From the PCR reads, TCRdb called clonotypes with MiXCR, one entry per CDR3 protein. The data show more than 15,000 distinct CDR3 sequences, with 31% seen just once and around 16% held by the top ten. Sequenced input: cultured CD4+ T cells from blood. These receptors all stem from a human donor with COVID-19.

CDR3: CASSFQDRMDTEAFF. The CDR3 nucleotides read TGTGCCAGCAGTTTCCAGGACAGGATGGACACTGAAGCTTTCTTT. V and J are TRBV6-5 and TRBJ1-1; TRBD1 aligns across 7 bases. V was pared by 4 bases and J by 3 bases, with 8 bases of the junction left unmatched. Germline-derived CDR1 and CDR2 are MNHEY and SVGAGI. The CDR3 consists of 15 residues.

This clonotype showed up just a few times. One junction end disagrees with the germline gene, perhaps due to a read error. V usage is TRBV20-1 and J usage is TRBJ2-3; 9 bases are a match to TRBD2. Germline V gene lookup returns CDR1 DFQATT and CDR2 SNEGSKA (reference sequence). This CDR3 region has 14 residues. The CDR3 protein is CSARAGTSKDTQYF. The CDR3 DNA sequence: TGCAGTGCTAGAGCCGGGACTAGCAAAGATACGCAGTATTTT.

The chain recombines TRBV9 with TRBJ1-5; D gene unclear. Per the germline V gene, CDR1 is SGDLS and CDR2 is YYNGEE. Trimming took off 3 bases at V and 2 bases at J, with 9 bases between the two ends. The CDR3 totals 14 residues. CDR3 coding DNA: TGTGCCAGCAGCGCAACCGGGGGCAATCAGCCCCAGCATTTT. This encodes CASSATGGNQPQHF. The full variable domain, its missing parts supplied by reference TRBV9 and TRBJ1-5, is DSGVTQTPKHLITATGQRVTLRCSPRSGDLSVYWYQQSLDQGLQFLIQYYNGEERAKGNILERFSAQQFPDLHSELNLSSLELGDSALYFCASSATGGNQPQHFGDGTRLSIL.

The chain combines TRBV7-2 with TRBJ1-6; D possibly corresponds to TRBD1 (5 bases). The CDR3 has 15 amino acids. Germline V gene data show CDR1 as SGHTA and CDR2 as FQGNSA. Trimming cost V 1 base and J 9 bases, with 13 bases left between them. CDR3 amino acids: CASSLDQGRASPLHF. CDR3 nucleotide sequence: TGTGCCAGCAGCTTAGATCAGGGCCGGGCTTCACCCCTCCACTTT.

This clonotype was seen only a few times. This rearrangement joins TRBV10-3 to TRBJ1-6; 7 positions match TRBD1. The CDR3 has 14 amino acids. V lost 8 bases to trimming and J lost 7 bases; unmatched junction nucleotides: 8. CDR1 and CDR2 from the germline V gene are ENHRY and SYGVKD. The CDR3 sequence: CAIGRQGENSPLHF. The CDR3 nucleotides read TGTGCCATCGGTAGACAGGGTGAAAATTCACCCCTCCACTTT.

The chain joins TRBV7-2 to TRBJ1-5; D gene uncertain. The CDR3 has 13 amino acids. Trimming cost V 4 bases and J 2 bases, with 6 bases left between them. Germline CDR1 SGHTA, CDR2 FQGNSA. CDR3 sequence reads: CASSSIGNQPQHF. DNA of the CDR3: TGTGCCAGCAGCTCGATAGGCAATCAGCCCCAGCATTTT.

The rearrangement joins TRBV11-2 to TRBJ2-2; the D gene could be TRBD1 or TRBD2 (6 bases each). Germline V gives CDR1 SGHAT, CDR2 FQNNGV. V gave up 11 bases and J gave up 6 bases, with 19 bases separating them. The CDR3 has 14 residues. Here the CDR3 DNA reads TGTGCCGGACAGCGAGGAGGGTCTGCCGGGGAGCTGTTTTTT. Its translation is CAGQRGGSAGELFF.

The chain joins TRBV5-5 to TRBJ1-1; TRBD1 is a possible D gene (5 bases). The CDR3 spans 13 residues. With 6 bases removed from V and 1 base from J, the gap between germline ends came to 10 bases. CDR1 SGHKS and CDR2 YYEKEE come from the germline V gene (reference sequence). The DNA of the CDR3 is TGTGCCAGCACCCTTGGGGGGAACACTGAAGCTTTCTTT. Protein product: CASTLGGNTEAFF.

This chain connects TRBV10-2 to TRBJ2-1; 11 bases map to TRBD1. Trimming took 6 bases from V and 7 from J; bases not matched to a gene: 8. Germline V gene data show CDR1 as WSHSY and CDR2 as SAAADI. This CDR3 has 15 amino acids. The CDR3 coding sequence is TGCGCCAGCAGGATCCCGGGACAGGGGGGTAATGAGCAGTTCTTC. The encoded protein is CASRIPGQGGNEQFF.

The rearrangement uses TRBV5-4 and TRBJ2-3; no firm D call. Trimming left V 6 bases short and J 1 base short, with 12 bases between. CDR3 length: 14 amino acids. Looked up from germline, CDR1 is SGHNT and CDR2 is YYREEE (reference sequence). CDR3 loop: CASKSSWGTDTQYF. As DNA, the CDR3 is TGTGCCAGCAAGTCCTCCTGGGGCACAGATACGCAGTATTTT.

This clonotype has just a few counts. The chain employs TRBV7-2 and TRBJ2-7; D not resolved. The CDR3 totals 11 residues. Germline V CDR1 and CDR2: SGHTA, FQGNSA. The V and J ends lost 5 bases and 3 bases respectively, with 5 bases between them. CDR3 nucleotide sequence: TGTGCCAGCAGCCCCCTCTACGAGCAGTACTTC. The encoded protein is CASSPLYEQYF.

This rearrangement joins TRBV23-1 to TRBJ1-6; D perhaps matches TRBD1 (5 bases). TRBV23-1 is marked as an open reading frame, function uncertain. Trimming pared 3 bases from V and 8 bases from J, leaving 20 bases between. CDR3 length: 17 residues. CDR3 amino acids: CASSQSAQGGTHSPLHF. CDR3 in DNA: TGCGCCAGCAGTCAGTCCGCCCAGGGTGGGACGCATTCACCCCTCCACTTT.

There are a few counts of this clonotype. V usage is TRBV2 and J usage is TRBJ2-7; 8 positions match TRBD1. The CDR3 extends over 14 amino acids. Germline CDR1 SNHLY, CDR2 FYNNEI. Germline trimming cut 6 bases from V and 3 bases from J; bases unmatched to any gene: 7. CDR3: CASRLTGDVYEQYF. In DNA, the CDR3 is TGTGCCAGCAGGTTGACAGGGGATGTCTACGAGCAGTACTTC.

This clonotype appeared a few times. The chain links TRBV10-3 to TRBJ1-4; D gene ambiguous. The V gene lost 0 bases and the J gene lost 7 bases, with 15 bases spanning the gap. The CDR3 runs 16 residues. Germline V gene sequence: CDR1 ENHRY, CDR2 SYGVKD. The CDR3 protein is CAISESLSGGSEKLFF. The CDR3 nucleotides read TGTGCCATCAGTGAGTCCTTGTCCGGCGGGTCTGAAAAACTGTTTTTT.

The rearrangement links TRBV20-1 to TRBJ2-3; the D gene is possibly TRBD1 (5 bases). The CDR3 runs 12 residues. Trimming removed 8 bases at V and 6 bases at J, with 15 bases between. Germline assignment: CDR1 DFQATT and CDR2 SNEGSKA (reference sequence). DNA of the CDR3: TGCAGTACACCGACAGTCGGCGATACGCAGTATTTT. Protein product: CSTPTVGDTQYF.

This clonotype was seen only a few times. The gene calls are TRBV6-5 and TRBJ2-1; D is unclear. Germline V gives CDR1 MNHEY, CDR2 SVGAGI. The CDR3 is 15 amino acids. Trimming shortened V by 0 bases and J by 0 bases, and 6 bases separated the two germline ends. The chain's CDR3 is CASSYSAASYNEQFF. DNA of the CDR3: TGTGCCAGCAGTTACTCGGCAGCCTCCTACAATGAGCAGTTCTTC.

V gene TRBV20-1 combines with J gene TRBJ1-1; D ambiguous. This CDR3 comprises 15 residues. The V end lost 1 base, the J end lost 7 bases, and 19 bases lay between the germline ends. Germline CDR1 and CDR2: DFQATT and SNEGSKA (reference sequence). The CDR3 spells CSARGSGRTTSEAFF. For the CDR3, the DNA is TGCAGTGCTAGAGGATCCGGCAGAACAACAAGTGAAGCTTTCTTT.

This clonotype has only a few counts. The gene calls are TRBV2 and TRBJ1-1, with D unresolved. Germline lookup yields CDR1 SNHLY and CDR2 FYNNEI. The V end was cut by 2 bases, the J end by 3 bases, with 16 bases between. The CDR3 totals 16 residues. CDR3: CASSESSPVEDTEAFF. The CDR3 DNA sequence: TGTGCCAGCAGTGAAAGTTCTCCAGTGGAGGACACTGAAGCTTTCTTT.

The chain combines TRBV19 with TRBJ1-6, with D possibly being TRBD1 (6 bases). The CDR3 spans 16 residues. V was trimmed by 0 bases and J by 14 bases, leaving 20 bases between them. Per germline, CDR1 LNHDA and CDR2 SQIVND (reference sequence). The CDR3 DNA reads as TGTGCCAGTAGTATAGATTTGGGGGCTCCCTTCTTAGCCCTCCACTTT. The encoded protein is CASSIDLGAPFLALHF.

This clonotype was recorded only once. CDR3 region: CASSSYDKNTEAFF. The CDR3 bases are TGTGCCAGCAGTTCCTATGACAAAAACACTGAAGCTTTCTTT. The rearrangement links TRBV28 to TRBJ1-1, with no clear D. The ends were cut back, 4 bases at V and 2 bases at J, with 11 bases in the middle. The CDR3 extends over 14 amino acids. The germline V gene has CDR1 MDHEN and CDR2 SYDVKM.

Concerning this clonotype itself: Given a much more abundant clone one base away, this may be a read error. The chain links TRBV10-1 to TRBJ2-3, with D possibly matching TRBD1 (6 bases). Germline lookup yields CDR1 WNHNN and CDR2 SYGVQD (reference sequence). The CDR3 is 17 amino acids. V dropped 1 base and J dropped 8 bases, with 22 bases sitting between them. The CDR3 DNA reads TGCGCCAGCAGTGAGTTTCGTGGCAGGGGCAAAGCAGGTACGCAGTATTTT. This codes for CASSEFRGRGKAGTQYF.

The chain couples TRBV7-2 to TRBJ2-5; D not certain. V was trimmed by 7 bases and J by 1 base, leaving 7 bases between them. CDR1 SGHTA and CDR2 FQGNSA come from the germline V gene. CDR3 length: 12 amino acids. CDR3 nucleotides: TGTGCCAGCAATCCGGCCCAAGAGACCCAGTACTTC. This codes for CASNPAQETQYF.

The DNA of the CDR3 is TGTGCCAGTAGTACGGTCCCGATGGGGGGACTAGCGGGCGCAGATACGCAGTATTTT. It translates to CASSTVPMGGLAGADTQYF. The chain carries TRBV19 and TRBJ2-3; 12 positions agree with TRBD2. The CDR3 sequence is 19 residues long. CDR1 is LNHDA and CDR2 is SQIVND in the germline V gene (reference sequence). V lost 4 bases, J lost 4 bases, and 15 bases stayed unmatched.

This clonotype was picked up a small number of times. The chain recombines TRBV11-2 with TRBJ2-3, with TRBD2 matching 10 bases. From germline, CDR1 is SGHAT and CDR2 FQNNGV. CDR3 length: 16 residues. After removal of 4 bases from V and 4 bases from J, the junction contained 8 bases not matched to a gene. CDR3 in amino acids: CASSSLLAGVSDTQYF. As DNA, the CDR3 is TGTGCCAGCAGCTCACTGCTAGCGGGGGTTTCAGATACGCAGTATTTT. Drawing the rest from reference TRBV11-2 and TRBJ2-3, the complete variable domain is EAGVAQSPRYKIIEKRQSVAFWCNPISGHATLYWYQQILGQGPKLLIQFQNNGVVDDSQLPKDRFSAERLKGVDSTLKIQPAKLEDSAVYLCASSSLLAGVSDTQYFGPGTRLTVL.

The rearrangement uses TRBV6-2 or TRBV6-3 and TRBJ2-2; 7 bases line up with TRBD2. The CDR3 loop spans 16 amino acids. Germline loops: CDR1 MNHEY, CDR2 SVGEGT. J gave up 6 bases and V 4 bases, and 11 bases lay outside the gene matches. The CDR3 region is CASSSGLVPPAGELFF. The CDR3 region has the DNA TGTGCCAGCAGTTCCGGACTAGTCCCCCCCGCCGGGGAGCTGTTTTTT.

The CDR3 sequence is CASSLVATNEQFF. The CDR3 nucleotides are TGCGCCAGCAGCTTGGTGGCGACCAATGAGCAGTTCTTC. The chain is built from TRBV5-1 and TRBJ2-1; no clear D gene. This CDR3 is 13 amino acids long. Deletions cut 0 bases from V and 6 bases from J, with 7 bases between. Germline V gene lookup returns CDR1 SGHRS and CDR2 YFSETQ.